The present entry profiles one TCR beta chain with its context. The target antigen is unknown. The sample comes from a study of graft-versus-host responses after intestinal transplantation. Repertoires were generated with immunoSEQ multiplex PCR, while TCRdb's copy carries only in-frame clones and drops some. In the table there are about 110,000 clones, 85% to 95% of which are singletons. The germline CDR1 and CDR2 sequences are SEHNR and FQNEAQ (reference sequence). The CDR3 is 15 amino acids. Between the trimmed V and J ends, which lost 6 bases and 5 bases, there was a span of 20 bases. V gene TRBV7-9 combines with J gene TRBJ2-7, with D maybe TRBD1 (6 bases). The sequence was collected from a human donor who was the organ donor for an intestinal transplant. The source material was unstimulated CD8+ T cells sorted from spleen or lymph node cells, sampled before transplant. The CDR3 DNA is TGTGCCAGCAGTAATGGGGGCATAATCAGGGACGAGCAGTACTTC. It yields the protein CASSNGGIIRDEQYF.